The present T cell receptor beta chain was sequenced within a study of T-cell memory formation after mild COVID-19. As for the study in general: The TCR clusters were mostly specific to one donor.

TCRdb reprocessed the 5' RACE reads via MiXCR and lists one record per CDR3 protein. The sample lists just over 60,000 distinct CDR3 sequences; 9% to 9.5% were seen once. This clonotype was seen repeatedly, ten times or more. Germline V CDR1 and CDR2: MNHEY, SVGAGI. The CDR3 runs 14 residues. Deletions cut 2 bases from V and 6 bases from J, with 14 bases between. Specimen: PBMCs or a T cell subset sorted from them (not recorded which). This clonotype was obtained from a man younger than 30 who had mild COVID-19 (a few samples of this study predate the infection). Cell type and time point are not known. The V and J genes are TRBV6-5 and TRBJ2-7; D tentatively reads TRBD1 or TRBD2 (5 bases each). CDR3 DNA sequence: TGTGCCAGCAGTTACGGGACCCCCCTCGGCGAGCAGTACTTC. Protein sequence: CASSYGTPLGEQYF.